Listed below are T cell receptor beta chains from one sample, sequenced in a study of blood T cells in healthy people across ages. Each CDR3 protein is one row after TCRdb ran MiXCR on the 5' RACE reads. The table has hundreds of thousands of distinct CDR3 sequences, roughly 48% seen once. Material: blood. These TCRs come from a man younger than 45 in good health. The CDR3 runs from the conserved cysteine through the conserved F or W. The D gene is left open where the match is weak. The listing skips clone size in some rows; elsewhere it reads once, few, many or a size class.

D gene	V gene	J gene	clone size	CDR3 DNA	CDR3 protein
TRBD1	TRBV12-3/TRBV12-4	TRBJ2-1	few	TGTGCCAGCAGCCGCCTAACTCAGGGGGCTGAGAATGAGCAGTTCTTC	CASSRLTQGAENEQFF
NA	TRBV28	TRBJ2-3	NA	TGTGCCAGCAGTTTCAGGGAAGAAGATACGCAGTATTTT	CASSFREEDTQYF
NA	TRBV20-1	TRBJ2-3	once	TGCAGTGCTGTTGACAGTATGCTTAGCACAGATACGCAGTATTTT	CSAVDSMLSTDTQYF
TRBD2	TRBV20-1	TRBJ2-5	many	TGCAGTGCTAGAGATGGTACTAGCGGCCAAGAGACCCAGTACTTC	CSARDGTSGQETQYF
NA	TRBV6-5	TRBJ1-2	few	TGTGCCAGCACCCCGACGGGGGAGGGTGACTATGGCTACACCTTC	CASTPTGEGDYGYTF
NA	TRBV3-1	TRBJ2-7	few	TGTGCCAGCAGCTGGACAGTGAGCTCCTACGAGCAGTACTTC	CASSWTVSSYEQYF
TRBD1	TRBV20-1	TRBJ1-1	NA	TGCAGTGCCGCAGAGAGGGGACAGCCGAACACTGAAGCTTTCTTT	CSAAERGQPNTEAFF
TRBD1	TRBV6-2/TRBV6-3	TRBJ2-7	NA	TGTGCCAGCAGTTACGAACAGGGGATCTACGAGCAGTACTTC	CASSYEQGIYEQYF
NA	TRBV4-2	TRBJ2-3	many	TGTGCCAGCAGCCAAGCTAGGGGGGGGGCCACAGATACGCAGTATTTT	CASSQARGGATDTQYF
NA	TRBV5-1	TRBJ2-3	few	TGCGCCAGCAGCTTGGGAGGGGTAGCGGATACGCAGTATTTT	CASSLGGVADTQYF
TRBD2	TRBV9	TRBJ2-1	NA	TGTGCCAGCAGCGGAGCTAGCGGGGGGCTCAATGAGCAGTTCTTC	CASSGASGGLNEQFF
NA	TRBV3-1	TRBJ2-1	NA	TGTGCCAGCAGCCCACCCCAGCTGGGACTTTACAATGAGCAGTTCTTC	CASSPPQLGLYNEQFF
TRBD1	TRBV27	TRBJ1-2	few	TGTGCCAGCCGCGGGACAGGCCTAAACTATGGCTACACCTTC	CASRGTGLNYGYTF
TRBD2	TRBV4-1	TRBJ2-1	few	TGCGCCAGCAGCCAAGTCACTAGCGGGGGGGGCGATGAGCAGTTCTTC	CASSQVTSGGGDEQFF
NA	TRBV9	TRBJ2-5	NA	TGTGCCAGCAGCGTCGGCTCCACAAGTTACCAAGAGACCCAGTACTTC	CASSVGSTSYQETQYF
NA	TRBV6-5	TRBJ2-5	few	TGTGCCAGCAGCCGCGGGGGCCCCCAAGAGACCCAGTACTTC	CASSRGGPQETQYF
TRBD2	TRBV3-1	TRBJ2-7	NA	TGTGCCAGCAGCCCCCGTGGGGCGGGGGTCTCCTACAATGAGCAGTACTTC	CASSPRGAGVSYNEQYF
TRBD2	TRBV6-5	TRBJ2-3	NA	TGTGCCAGCAGACCCTTCAGCGGGGGGGCAGGAGATACGCAGTATTTT	CASRPFSGGAGDTQYF
NA	TRBV12-3/TRBV12-4	TRBJ1-1	many	TGTGCCAGCAGTTTCTCGACTGAAGCTTTCTTT	CASSFSTEAFF
NA	TRBV12-3/TRBV12-4	TRBJ2-1	NA	TGTGCCAGCAGTTGGTATCGGGGTAATGAGCAGTTCTTC	CASSWYRGNEQFF
NA	TRBV2	TRBJ1-5	NA	TGTGCCAGCAGTGAAGGTCGGGTCGCCCAGCATTTT	CASSEGRVAQHF
NA	TRBV12-3/TRBV12-4	TRBJ1-4	many	TGTGCCAGCAGTTTAGATCCGGGTGAAAAACTGTTTTTT	CASSLDPGEKLFF
NA	TRBV12-3/TRBV12-4	TRBJ1-1	NA	TGTGCCAGCAGTCGACAGGTCCTGAACACTGAAGCTTTCTTT	CASSRQVLNTEAFF